The 32 T cell receptor beta chains given below trace back to one sample, sequenced in a study of Graves' ophthalmopathy and Graves' hyperthyroidism. Amplification targeted the TCR beta CDR3 regions, with RNA transcripts as the source material. Second-round multiplex PCR came after first-round RT-PCR with HTBI primers. MiXCR, applied by TCRdb to the multiplex PCR reads, yields one record per CDR3 protein. The data show about 210,000 distinct CDR3 sequences, just under 30% seen once. What was sequenced was peripheral blood. The receptors were gathered from a man aged 45-65 years with Graves' ophthalmopathy.

This clonotype appeared many times. This chain uses TRBV6-9 with TRBJ2-2; perhaps TRBD2 as D (5 bases). The germline V gene has CDR1 MNHGY and CDR2 SVAAGI. The V end lost 8 bases, the J end lost 13 bases, and 5 bases lay between the germline ends. The CDR3 covers 8 residues. The CDR3 loop is CASGRLFF. In DNA, the CDR3 is TGTGCCAGCGGGAGGCTGTTTTTT.

This clonotype was counted many times. The chain recombines TRBV28 with TRBJ2-2; 7 positions agree with TRBD2. J was trimmed by 6 bases and V by 2 bases; bases with no gene match: 9. The CDR3 spans 16 residues. Germline V gene data show CDR1 as MDHEN and CDR2 as SYDVKM. The CDR3 DNA sequence: TGTGCCAGCAGTTTAGAGGCTAGCGGCAAATCCGGGGAGCTGTTTTTT. It codes for CASSLEASGKSGELFF.

Many counts were recorded for this clonotype. CDR3 amino acids: CASRPGGQPQHF. CDR3 DNA: TGTGCCAGCAGACCCGGGGGTCAGCCCCAGCATTTT. The chain is built from TRBV6-1 and TRBJ1-5, with D maybe TRBD1 (5 bases). The ends were cut back, 6 bases at V and 6 bases at J, with 9 bases in the middle. Germline V gene lookup returns CDR1 MNHNS and CDR2 SASEGT. This CDR3 has 12 amino acids.

This clonotype was counted ten times or more. This rearrangement joins TRBV19 to TRBJ2-7; 10 bases fit TRBD1. The CDR3 runs 16 residues. The germline CDR1 and CDR2 sequences are LNHDA and SQIVND (reference sequence). V lost 4 bases and J lost 2; bases outside the gene matches: 8. Here the CDR3 DNA reads TGTGCCAGTAGTAGTATTCAGGGACAGGGGACCTACGAGCAGTACTTC. This gives the protein CASSSIQGQGTYEQYF.

This clonotype was found many times. The chain uses TRBV5-1 and TRBJ1-2; D ambiguous. V was cut by 1 base and J by 6 bases, with 13 bases left in between. Germline V gene sequence: CDR1 SGHRS, CDR2 YFSETQ. The CDR3 contains 14 residues. CDR3 region: CASSLIAQENGYTF. In DNA form, the CDR3 reads TGCGCCAGCAGCTTGATAGCGCAAGAAAATGGCTACACCTTC. Full variable domain (outside the CDR3, taken from reference TRBV5-1 and TRBJ1-2): KAGVTQTPRYLIKTRGQQVTLSCSPISGHRSVSWYQQTPGQGLQFLFEYFSETQRNKGNFPGRFSGRQFSNSRSEMNVSTLELGDSALYLCASSLIAQENGYTFGSGTRLTVV.

The chain recombines TRBV6-4 with TRBJ2-5; possible D gene TRBD2, 6 bases. Trimming cost V 8 bases and J 4 bases, with 17 bases left between them. Germline CDR1 MRHNA, CDR2 SNTAGT. The CDR3 has 14 residues. The CDR3 region is CASGDGGGLETQYF. DNA for the CDR3: TGTGCCAGCGGAGACGGGGGTGGTTTAGAGACCCAGTACTTC.

The chain carries TRBV6-1 and TRBJ1-1, with D possibly matching TRBD1 (5 bases). The V gene's germline CDR1 is MNHNS and CDR2 SASEGT. The V and J ends lost 10 bases and 1 base respectively, with 13 bases between them. The CDR3 totals 13 residues. Written as DNA, the CDR3 is TGTGCCACCTCCAGACAGCCGAACACTGAAGCTTTCTTT. This translates into CATSRQPNTEAFF.

This clonotype has a count of ten or more. The J gene is TRBJ1-1, the V gene TRBV6-2 or TRBV6-3; D perhaps matches TRBD1 (5 bases). Deletions cut 7 bases from V and 5 bases from J, with 20 bases between. The CDR3 length is 15 residues. CDR1 and CDR2 from the germline V gene are MNHEY and SVGEGT. In nucleotides, the CDR3 is TGTGCCAGCACAGGGCGTTCGGGGCGGGATACTGAAGCTTTCTTT. As protein: CASTGRSGRDTEAFF.

This clonotype was seen repeatedly, ten times or more. V gene TRBV19 combines with J gene TRBJ1-2, with unresolved D. The CDR3 has 12 amino acids. Per germline, CDR1 LNHDA and CDR2 SQIVND (reference sequence). Trimming took 10 bases from V and 3 from J, leaving 12 bases between them. The CDR3 reads CATSIGYYGYTF. The CDR3 nucleotides are TGTGCCACCTCAATCGGGTACTATGGCTACACCTTC.

This clonotype was observed at least ten times. This chain joins TRBV12-5 and TRBJ2-7; 11 nucleotides agree with TRBD2. Germline CDR1 and CDR2: LGHNT and FRNRAP. The CDR3 loop spans 15 amino acids. Trimming cost V 2 bases and J 4 bases; bases outside gene matches: 4. This chain's CDR3 is CASGLTSGRSYEQYF. Here the CDR3 DNA reads TGTGCTAGTGGTTTGACTAGCGGGAGATCTTACGAGCAGTACTTC.

This clonotype was seen at least ten times. The CDR3 loop reads CASRVGRDLGEQYF. The CDR3 DNA is TGCGCCAGCAGGGTGGGGCGGGACCTCGGCGAGCAGTACTTC. The gene calls are TRBV5-1 and TRBJ2-7; possibly TRBD2 for D (6 bases). CDR1 is SGHRS, CDR2 YFSETQ, per germline. CDR3 length: 14 amino acids. V lost 5 bases, J lost 6 bases, and 18 bases lay in between. The whole variable domain, remainder taken from reference TRBV5-1 and TRBJ2-7, is KAGVTQTPRYLIKTRGQQVTLSCSPISGHRSVSWYQQTPGQGLQFLFEYFSETQRNKGNFPGRFSGRQFSNSRSEMNVSTLELGDSALYLCASRVGRDLGEQYFGPGTRLTVT.

This clonotype was seen ten or more times. This chain uses TRBV6-2 or TRBV6-3 with TRBJ1-1; D is uncertain. The CDR3 totals 17 residues. Per germline, CDR1 MNHEY and CDR2 SVGEGT. V lost 2 bases to trimming and J lost 0 bases, with 16 bases between them. The CDR3 spells CASSYTRHQILNTEAFF. The CDR3 bases are TGTGCCAGCAGTTACACGAGGCACCAGATCTTGAACACTGAAGCTTTCTTT.

In this sample, this clonotype turned up many times. The chain uses TRBV4-1 and TRBJ2-7; possibly TRBD1 for D (5 bases). Germline CDR1 and CDR2: MGHRA and YSYEKL. The CDR3 is 15 residues long. V was trimmed by 0 bases and J by 4 bases, leaving 13 bases between them. CDR3 DNA sequence: TGCGCCAGCAGCCAAGATCAGGGTGTGGGTTACGAGCAGTACTTC. This sequence encodes CASSQDQGVGYEQYF.

This clonotype was seen many times. The V call is TRBV11-2, the J call TRBJ2-7; 9 bases map to TRBD1. Unmatched junction bases numbered 22, after V lost 5 bases and J lost 8 bases. The CDR3 covers 18 residues. Per the germline V gene, CDR1 is SGHAT and CDR2 is FQNNGV. The CDR3 here is CASSKPGQGTGRYLQQYF. As DNA, the CDR3 is TGTGCCAGCAGCAAACCGGGACAGGGTACCGGGAGATACTTACAGCAGTACTTC. Variable domain in full (rest from reference TRBV11-2 and TRBJ2-7): EAGVAQSPRYKIIEKRQSVAFWCNPISGHATLYWYQQILGQGPKLLIQFQNNGVVDDSQLPKDRFSAERLKGVDSTLKIQPAKLEDSAVYLCASSKPGQGTGRYLQQYFGPGTRLTVT.

J is TRBJ2-7 and V is TRBV5-5, with D maybe TRBD2 (6 bases). This CDR3 spans 15 amino acids. Germline CDR1 is SGHKS and CDR2 is YYEKEE (reference sequence). The V and J ends lost 0 bases and 2 bases respectively, with 12 bases between them. As DNA, the CDR3 is TGTGCCAGCAGCTTGGGTGGAGGGGAAGCCTACGAGCAGTACTTC. Its protein is CASSLGGGEAYEQYF.

Ten or more counts support this clonotype. J is TRBJ2-7 and V is TRBV6-1, with D unresolved. The length of the CDR3 is 13 residues. Trimming removed 8 bases from V and 2 bases from J, with 13 bases in between. The germline gives CDR1 MNHNS, CDR2 SASEGT. This chain's CDR3 is CASVGRLPYEQYF. For the CDR3, the DNA is TGTGCCAGCGTGGGAAGGCTCCCCTACGAGCAGTACTTC.

Many counts were recorded for this clonotype. V usage is TRBV28 and J usage is TRBJ2-4; 7 nucleotides line up with TRBD2. Germline-derived CDR1 and CDR2 are MDHEN and SYDVKM. This CDR3 is 15 amino acids long. V gave up 7 bases and J gave up 0 bases; unmatched junction bases: 6. The CDR3 loop reads CASNGGGVAKNIQYF. CDR3 in DNA: TGTGCCAGCAATGGGGGGGGTGTAGCCAAAAACATTCAGTACTTC. The whole variable domain, filled in from reference TRBV28 and TRBJ2-4, reads DVKVTQSSRYLVKRTGEKVFLECVQDMDHENMFWYRQDPGLGLRLIYFSYDVKMKEKGDIPEGYSVSREKKERFSLILESASTNQTSMYLCASNGGGVAKNIQYFGAGTRLSVL.

This clonotype was seen ten or more times. The chain links TRBV29-1 to TRBJ2-7, with a possible D match to TRBD2 (5 bases). The CDR3 spans 12 residues. V was clipped by 6 bases and J by 7 bases, with 16 bases between them. The germline V gene encodes CDR1 SQVTM and CDR2 ANQGSEA. The DNA of the CDR3 is TGCAGCGTCTTAATAGAACGGGGTGAGCAGTACTTC. Translation: CSVLIERGEQYF.

This clonotype was seen more than once but under ten times. J is TRBJ2-7 and V is TRBV28; D unresolved. The germline V gene has CDR1 MDHEN and CDR2 SYDVKM. V was trimmed by 3 bases and J by 1 base, leaving 16 bases between them. The CDR3 is made up of 16 amino acids. For the CDR3, the DNA is TGTGCCAGCAGTTTCACCCCGCATTACATATCCTACGAGCAGTACTTC. As protein: CASSFTPHYISYEQYF.

This clonotype was seen at least ten times. This chain links TRBV7-9 with TRBJ2-5; D call uncertain. The length of the CDR3 is 14 residues. V lost 6 bases and J 1 base, leaving 12 bases between the germline ends. In germline, CDR1 is SEHNR, CDR2 FQNEAQ (reference sequence). The CDR3 DNA follows: TGTGCCAGCAGGGACGGGCGTGGCCAAGAGACCCAGTACTTC. This codes for CASRDGRGQETQYF.

This clonotype was detected many times. The chain employs TRBV2 and TRBJ2-7, with D hard to call. The germline CDR1 and CDR2 sequences are SNHLY and FYNNEI. V gave up 1 base and J gave up 4 bases, with 26 bases separating them. The CDR3 consists of 19 residues. The CDR3 DNA follows: TGTGCCAGCAGTGAAGACCCCCCCGGTCTTAGGGCATCGAGTTACGAGCAGTACTTC. It yields the protein CASSEDPPGLRASSYEQYF.

This clonotype has ten or more counts. The chain uses TRBV28 and TRBJ2-7; D may be TRBD2 (6 bases). The CDR3 runs to 15 residues. The germline CDR1 and CDR2 sequences are MDHEN and SYDVKM. The ends were cut back, 4 bases at V and 5 bases at J, with 18 bases in the middle. The CDR3 is CASSSRLGYLHEQYF. The CDR3 region has the DNA TGTGCCAGCAGTTCCCGACTAGGATACCTCCACGAGCAGTACTTC. Complete variable domain (other parts from reference TRBV28 and TRBJ2-7): DVKVTQSSRYLVKRTGEKVFLECVQDMDHENMFWYRQDPGLGLRLIYFSYDVKMKEKGDIPEGYSVSREKKERFSLILESASTNQTSMYLCASSSRLGYLHEQYFGPGTRLTVT.

This chain links TRBV6-1 with TRBJ1-2; 7 bases agree with TRBD1. V trimming: 6 bases; J trimming: 3 bases; junction bases outside the gene matches: 4. The CDR3 covers 13 residues. Germline assignment: CDR1 MNHNS and CDR2 SASEGT. CDR3 nucleotides: TGTGCCAGCAGCATCGGGACAGACTATGGCTACACCTTC. It specifies CASSIGTDYGYTF.

This chain connects TRBV2 to TRBJ2-5, with D perhaps assigned TRBD1 or TRBD2 (5 bases each). V was pared by 6 bases and J by 9 bases, with 17 bases between. CDR3 length: 13 residues. CDR1 is SNHLY and CDR2 is FYNNEI in the germline V gene. Here the CDR3 DNA reads TGTGCCAGCAGCGGGGACCTGCAGGCGGCCCAGTACTTC. It is translated as CASSGDLQAAQYF.

This sequence joins TRBV4-1 and TRBJ1-2, with D hard to call. CDR1 MGHRA and CDR2 YSYEKL come from the germline V gene. V was trimmed by 7 bases and J by 4 bases, leaving 16 bases between them. CDR3 length: 14 amino acids. The CDR3 coding sequence is TGCGCCAGCACCCCAGTAGGCGATGCCTATGGCTACACCTTC. It encodes CASTPVGDAYGYTF.

This clonotype occurred many times. The CDR3 DNA sequence: TGCAGCGTTATACGGGGATTCGACGAGCAGTACTTC. Residues: CSVIRGFDEQYF. The chain links TRBV29-1 to TRBJ2-7, with D perhaps TRBD2 (5 bases). Germline-derived CDR1 and CDR2 are SQVTM and ANQGSEA. The length of the CDR3 is 12 residues. V shed 5 bases and J shed 5 bases, with 13 bases lying between them.

About this clonotype: Compared with germline, one end of the junction differs, possibly owing to a read error. V usage is TRBV7-2 and J usage is TRBJ2-4; D unresolved. There are 14 residues in the CDR3. From germline, CDR1 is SGHTA and CDR2 FQGNSA. As DNA, the CDR3 is TGCGCCAGCAGCCATGATAACAACAAAAACATTCAGTACTTC. As protein: CASSHDNNKNIQYF.

This clonotype has at least ten counts. The chain uses TRBV28 and TRBJ1-2, with a weak D call TRBD1 (5 bases). CDR1 MDHEN and CDR2 SYDVKM come from the germline V gene. CDR3 length: 13 amino acids. Trimming took off 6 bases at V and 6 bases at J, with 14 bases between the two ends. CDR3 protein: CASSIDSADGYTF. The DNA of the CDR3 is TGTGCCAGCAGCATAGACAGCGCCGATGGCTACACCTTC.

This clonotype was counted ten times or more. This rearrangement joins TRBV19 to TRBJ2-7; D is possibly TRBD1 or TRBD2 (6 bases each). Trimming left V 1 base short and J 2 bases short, with 9 bases between. CDR1 LNHDA and CDR2 SQIVND come from the germline V gene (reference sequence). CDR3 size: 14 residues. In nucleotides, the CDR3 is TGTGCCAGTAGTATAGCGGGGGCCCCCTACGAGCAGTACTTC. The encoded protein is CASSIAGAPYEQYF.

The J gene is TRBJ1-1, the V gene TRBV12-3 or TRBV12-4; D remains unclear. The CDR3 is 15 residues long. The ends were cut back, 1 base at V and 1 base at J, with 10 bases in the middle. CDR3 loop: CASSLDPGENTEAFF. CDR3 nucleotide sequence: TGTGCCAGCAGTTTAGATCCAGGAGAGAACACTGAAGCTTTCTTT.

This clonotype was counted ten times or more. The V and J genes are TRBV6-2 or TRBV6-3 and TRBJ2-7; unclear D gene. V was pared by 0 bases and J by 6 bases, with 6 bases between. The CDR3 is 12 amino acids. The germline gives CDR1 MNHEY, CDR2 SVGEGT. The CDR3: CASSYSKREQYF. CDR3 nucleotides: TGTGCCAGCAGTTACTCGAAACGCGAGCAGTACTTC.

The sample holds many counts of this clonotype. This sequence joins TRBV2 and TRBJ2-5; D is unresolved. The V gene's germline CDR1 is SNHLY and CDR2 FYNNEI. With 3 bases removed from V and 0 bases from J, the gap between germline ends came to 8 bases. The CDR3 covers 14 residues. The CDR3 spells CASSDTSDQETQYF. CDR3 DNA: TGTGCCAGCAGTGATACCAGCGACCAAGAGACCCAGTACTTC.